One and the same sample provided the 23 T cell receptor beta chains below, sequenced in a study of T cells in Graves' hyperthyroidism and ophthalmopathy. Amplified TCR beta CDR3 regions derived from RNA transcripts. During a first-round RT-PCR of the TCR CDR3, the HTBI primer set was used. TCRdb fed the multiplex PCR reads into MiXCR, producing one record per CDR3 protein. The top ten hold around 7.7% of the sample, which has 500,000 to 600,000 distinct CDR3 sequences, roughly 50% seen once. Material: peripheral blood or thyroid tissue (not recorded which). All receptors come from a woman aged 18-35 years with Graves' hyperthyroidism.

The rearrangement uses TRBV19 and TRBJ1-2, with D possibly being TRBD1 (6 bases). The CDR3 has 15 amino acids. V lost 5 bases and J lost 6, with 19 bases in between. In germline, CDR1 is LNHDA, CDR2 SQIVND (reference sequence). The chain's CDR3 is CASSLRDTDSHGYTF. The CDR3 DNA is TGTGCCAGTAGTCTCAGGGACACGGACAGTCATGGCTACACCTTC. The full variable domain, completed using reference TRBV19 and TRBJ1-2, is DGGITQSPKYLFRKEGQNVTLSCEQNLNHDAMYWYRQDPGQGLRLIYYSQIVNDFQKGDIAEGYSVSREKKESFPLTVTSAQKNPTAFYLCASSLRDTDSHGYTFGSGTRLTVV.

Turning to this clonotype: One junction end does not reproduce the germline sequence, and a read error may be involved. This sequence joins TRBV7-9 and TRBJ1-4; D may be TRBD1 (5 bases). The CDR3 totals 14 residues. Germline CDR1 and CDR2: SEHNR and FQNEAQ (reference sequence). The CDR3 protein is CASSRRGTAEKLLF. In nucleotides, the CDR3 is TGTGCCAGCAGCCGGAGAGGGACCGCTGAAAAACTGCTTTTT.

This chain uses TRBV29-1 with TRBJ2-7; D might be TRBD1 or TRBD2, each matching 5 bases. The CDR3 contains 12 residues. V was pared by 3 bases and J by 6 bases, with 12 bases between. CDR1 and CDR2 (germline): SQVTM, ANQGSEA. CDR3 nucleotides: TGCAGCGTTGAGTTATCAGGGAGCGAGCAGTACTTC. It yields the protein CSVELSGSEQYF.

This clonotype has ten or more counts. The CDR3 DNA is TGTGCCAGCAGTTTCGACTACAGGGACTACGAGCAGTACTTC. This gives the protein CASSFDYRDYEQYF. The chain links TRBV2 to TRBJ2-7, with a possible D match to TRBD1 (6 bases). The length of the CDR3 is 14 residues. V was cut by 5 bases and J by 3 bases, with 14 bases left in between. Germline assignment: CDR1 SNHLY and CDR2 FYNNEI. Together with reference TRBV2 and TRBJ2-7, the CDR3 gives the full variable domain: EPEVTQTPSHQVTQMGQEVILRCVPISNHLYFYWYRQILGQKVEFLVSFYNNEISEKSEIFDDQFSVERPDGSNFTLKIRSTKLEDSAMYFCASSFDYRDYEQYFGPGTRLTVT.

This clonotype was seen more than once but under ten times. This rearrangement joins TRBV24-1 to TRBJ2-5, with TRBD2 as a possible D gene (6 bases). The CDR3 runs to 15 residues. Germline V gene data show CDR1 as KGHDR and CDR2 as SFDVKD. Trimming removed 0 bases at V and 0 bases at J, with 7 bases between. CDR3 residues: CATSDLSGDQETQYF. CDR3 bases: TGTGCCACCAGTGATTTGTCGGGGGACCAAGAGACCCAGTACTTC.

In this sample, this clonotype turned up many times. This chain uses TRBV4-1 with TRBJ1-4; 7 bases agree with TRBD1. Unmatched junction bases numbered 11, after V lost 3 bases and J lost 7 bases. From germline, CDR1 is MGHRA and CDR2 YSYEKL. The CDR3 length is 16 residues. DNA for the CDR3: TGCGCCAGCAGCCAGCCATTACAGGGGTGGGCTGAAAAACTGTTTTTT. Amino acid sequence: CASSQPLQGWAEKLFF.

V is TRBV20-1 and J is TRBJ2-7, with 11 positions matching TRBD2. This CDR3 region has 15 residues. The germline V gene encodes CDR1 DFQATT and CDR2 SNEGSKA (reference sequence). The CDR3 DNA follows: TGCAGCGCCATCAAATTAGCGGGAGGGCCCTACGAGCAGTACTTC. It codes for CSAIKLAGGPYEQYF.

This rearrangement joins TRBV2 to TRBJ2-7; weak D call: TRBD1 (7 bases). The CDR3 extends over 14 amino acids. V was trimmed by 6 bases and J by 2 bases, leaving 14 bases between them. Per the germline V gene, CDR1 is SNHLY and CDR2 is FYNNEI. The CDR3 sequence: CASRAGQRPYEQYF. In DNA, the CDR3 is TGTGCCAGCAGGGCGGGACAGAGACCCTACGAGCAGTACTTC. The full variable domain, its missing parts supplied by reference TRBV2 and TRBJ2-7, is EPEVTQTPSHQVTQMGQEVILRCVPISNHLYFYWYRQILGQKVEFLVSFYNNEISEKSEIFDDQFSVERPDGSNFTLKIRSTKLEDSAMYFCASRAGQRPYEQYFGPGTRLTVT.

This chain uses TRBV6-5 with TRBJ2-7; 14 nucleotides match TRBD2. Looked up from germline, CDR1 is MNHEY and CDR2 is SVGAGI. With 4 bases clipped from V and 3 bases from J, the junction kept 8 bases outside the gene matches. This CDR3 comprises 17 residues. CDR3: CASSSGLAGDTLYEQYF. The CDR3 DNA reads as TGTGCCAGCAGTTCGGGACTAGCGGGAGATACCCTCTACGAGCAGTACTTC.

This clonotype was picked up a small number of times. This chain joins TRBV7-9 and TRBJ2-2; TRBD2 might be the D (6 bases). This CDR3 comprises 16 residues. CDR1 is SEHNR, CDR2 FQNEAQ, per germline (reference sequence). Trimming left V 1 base short and J 4 bases short, with 13 bases between. The CDR3 is CASSLDRGKSTGELFF. In nucleotides, the CDR3 is TGTGCCAGCAGCTTAGATCGGGGGAAAAGCACCGGGGAGCTGTTTTTT. The full variable domain, rest sourced from reference TRBV7-9 and TRBJ2-2, is DTGVSQNPRHKITKRGQNVTFRCDPISEHNRLYWYRQTLGQGPEFLTYFQNEAQLEKSRLLSDRFSAERPKGSFSTLEIQRTEQGDSAMYLCASSLDRGKSTGELFFGEGSRLTVL.

The table lists this clonotype with many counts. V usage is TRBV10-3 and J usage is TRBJ2-6; 9 bases align to TRBD1. V gave up 0 bases and J gave up 3 bases; unmatched junction bases: 3. Germline V gene sequence: CDR1 ENHRY, CDR2 SYGVKD. This CDR3 spans 17 amino acids. CDR3 sequence: CAISESETGGGANVLTF. The DNA of the CDR3 is TGTGCCATCAGTGAGTCGGAGACAGGGGGTGGGGCCAACGTCCTGACTTTC.

A remark on this clonotype: A read error may account for a junction end that differs from germline. This sequence joins TRBV7-8 and TRBJ1-1; TRBD1 might be the D (5 bases). CDR1 and CDR2 (germline): SGHVS, FQNEAQ. The CDR3 is 12 residues long. The CDR3, as DNA: TGTGCCGGCAGTCCCGACGGGACTGAAACTTTCTTT. Amino acids: CAGSPDGTETFF.

This clonotype was counted a few times. V usage is TRBV6-1 and J usage is TRBJ1-2, with D possibly TRBD1 on 5 matching bases. V shed 3 bases and J shed 1 base, with 15 bases lying between them. CDR3 length: 16 residues. Per the germline V gene, CDR1 is MNHNS and CDR2 is SASEGT. The CDR3 DNA follows: TGTGCCAGCAGTGAGCGCCCGGGACCCTTTAACTATGGCTACACCTTC. Amino acid sequence: CASSERPGPFNYGYTF.

This clonotype was counted ten times or more. This chain connects TRBV24-1 to TRBJ1-1, with D unclear. CDR1 and CDR2 (germline): KGHDR, SFDVKD. This CDR3 comprises 11 residues. V was pared by 7 bases and J by 4 bases, with 6 bases between. The CDR3 nucleotides are TGTGCCACCAGCTGGGGCACTGAAGCTTTCTTT. It encodes CATSWGTEAFF.

The rearrangement uses TRBV29-1 and TRBJ1-6, with TRBD1 matching over 9 bases. CDR3 length equals 12 residues. With V trimmed by 8 bases and J by 7 bases, 3 bases remained unmatched. CDR1 is SQVTM and CDR2 is ANQGSEA in the germline V gene. DNA of the CDR3: TGCAGCTACGGACAGGGGAATTCACCCCTCCACTTT. Translating gives CSYGQGNSPLHF. Variable domain in full (rest from reference TRBV29-1 and TRBJ1-6): SAVISQKPSRDICQRGTSLTIQCQVDSQVTMMFWYRQQPGQSLTLIATANQGSEATYESGFVIDKFPISRPNLTFSTLTVSNMSPEDSSIYLCSYGQGNSPLHFGNGTRLTVT.

This clonotype has a count of ten or more. J is TRBJ2-2 and V is TRBV7-3, with 7 bases lining up with TRBD2. CDR3 length: 17 amino acids. Trimming took 5 bases from V and 4 from J; bases not matched to a gene: 13. The germline V gene has CDR1 SGHTA and CDR2 FQGTGA. Written as DNA, the CDR3 is TGTGCCAGCAGCACCGGGGGGTGGCTGGGTAGCACCGGGGAGCTGTTTTTT. It codes for CASSTGGWLGSTGELFF.

The table lists this clonotype with a few counts. CDR3 in amino acids: CASSNLAGGRNEQFF. In DNA, the CDR3 is TGCGCCAGCAGCAATCTAGCGGGAGGGAGGAATGAGCAGTTCTTC. The chain couples TRBV10-2 to TRBJ2-1; 12 bases are shared with TRBD2. The CDR3 runs to 15 residues. V dropped 6 bases and J dropped 7; count of bases not matched to a gene: 7. The germline V gene encodes CDR1 WSHSY and CDR2 SAAADI.

The chain links TRBV29-1 to TRBJ1-5; D possibly corresponds to TRBD1 (5 bases). The CDR3 has 13 residues. Germline CDR1 is SQVTM and CDR2 is ANQGSEA. V was clipped by 4 bases and J by 14 bases, with 21 bases between them. The CDR3 DNA sequence: TGCAGCGTTGTACCGCCGGGGGGAGGCCACGAGCATTTT. Protein product: CSVVPPGGGHEHF.

In its sample, this clonotype was seen many times. The rearrangement links TRBV7-2 to TRBJ2-3; D gene unclear. The germline V gene has CDR1 SGHTA and CDR2 FQGNSA. The CDR3 is 13 amino acids. V lost 5 bases and J lost 5, with 11 bases in between. The CDR3 is CASSNPWGDTQYF. Written as DNA, the CDR3 is TGTGCCAGCAGCAACCCCTGGGGAGATACGCAGTATTTT.

The chain employs TRBV4-1 and TRBJ2-7; tentatively, D is TRBD1 (6 bases). The germline gives CDR1 MGHRA, CDR2 YSYEKL. CDR3 size: 16 residues. Trimming shortened V by 0 bases and J by 6 bases, and 18 bases separated the two germline ends. In DNA, the CDR3 is TGCGCCAGCAGCCAAGATAGGACTTTCAGAGGGGGCGAGCAGTACTTC. The encoded protein is CASSQDRTFRGGEQYF.

This clonotype showed up many times. This chain joins TRBV7-8 and TRBJ2-7; D is ambiguous. The CDR3 is made up of 15 amino acids. Germline V lookup: CDR1 SGHVS, CDR2 FQNEAQ. V gave up 2 bases and J gave up 5 bases, with 16 bases separating them. The chain's CDR3 is CASSLSKLRRHEQYF. CDR3 coding DNA: TGTGCCAGCAGCTTATCTAAGTTGCGGCGTCACGAGCAGTACTTC.

This chain links TRBV2 with TRBJ2-7, with 8 bases aligning to TRBD1. The germline V gene has CDR1 SNHLY and CDR2 FYNNEI. This CDR3 has 13 amino acids. Germline trimming cut 11 bases from V and 2 bases from J; bases unmatched to any gene: 8. CDR3 bases: TGTGCCCCAGGACAGGGAAAGGCCTACGAGCAGTACTTC. Translated: CAPGQGKAYEQYF.

Remarks on this clonotype: Compared with germline, one end of the junction differs, possibly owing to a read error. V and J are TRBV2 and TRBJ2-2; possibly TRBD2 for D (6 bases). This CDR3 has 9 amino acids. CDR1 and CDR2 (germline): SNHLY, FYNNEI. The CDR3 here is CAIAGGLFF. CDR3 nucleotides: TGTGCCATCGCCGGGGGGCTGTTTTTT. The full variable domain, completed using reference TRBV2 and TRBJ2-2, is EPEVTQTPSHQVTQMGQEVILRCVPISNHLYFYWYRQILGQKVEFLVSFYNNEISEKSEIFDDQFSVERPDGSNFTLKIRSTKLEDSAMYFCAIAGGLFFGEGSRLTVL.